This TCR beta chain was sequenced for a study of shared clonotypes between healthy human individuals. The CDR3 consists of 15 residues. From germline, CDR1 is SGDLS and CDR2 YYNGEE. V lost 0 bases to trimming and J lost 1 base, with 10 bases between them. Assay execution took place at the deep level. Once extracted for a subset, genomic DNA was divided evenly among several immunoSEQ plates. 200 ng DNA, tens of thousands of T cell genomes, went into each sorted-subset replicate PCR. Generated by immunoSEQ multiplex PCR, the TCRdb table keeps only in-frame clones and is missing some. The data contain approximately 2,300,000 clones, around 93% of them singletons.

The clonotype originates from a man younger than 35 in good health. Some clones in this sample may be carry-over from other donors' samples. The source material was naive CD4+ T cells from PBMCs. The sample's subset: CD45RA+ positively selected. This chain uses TRBV9 with TRBJ2-5; D uncertain. The CDR3 DNA is TGTGCCAGCAGCGTAGGGGGATGGCCCCAAGAGACCCAGTACTTC. Protein sequence: CASSVGGWPQETQYF.